This T cell receptor (beta chain) comes out of a study of neoadjuvant nivolumab and ipilimumab in lung cancer. Regarding the study as a whole: Resected tumors had greater TCR richness and clonality than uninvolved lung. Resected-tumor TCR richness correlated positively with pretherapy blood richness. A small number of samples were TCR sequenced. Only a single major-pathologic-response sample was available for clonality analysis.

Profiled with immunoSEQ multiplex PCR; TCRdb holds only in-frame clones, not every one. The repertoire holds about 29,000 clones, with more than 80% as singletons. A note on this clone: The antigen remains unidentified.

CDR1 MNHEY and CDR2 SVGAGI come from the germline V gene. This CDR3 has 13 amino acids. V was cut by 3 bases and J by 5 bases, with 11 bases left in between. This clonotype was obtained from an adult with non-small cell lung cancer. The J gene is TRBJ2-7, the V gene TRBV6-5, with D tentatively TRBD2 (7 bases). The material sequenced was tumor tissue, taken after neoadjuvant nivolumab, alone or with ipilimumab, at or shortly before surgery. CDR3 sequence reads: CASSYLGGDEQYF. CDR3 sequence (DNA): TGTGCCAGCAGTTATCTAGGGGGGGACGAGCAGTACTTC.